The T cell receptor (beta chain) under discussion was sequenced for a study of cytomegalovirus exposure and HLA in healthy donors. PCR employed 60 Vbeta and 13 Jbeta primers. TCRdb keeps only in-frame clones here, not all; method: immunoSEQ multiplex PCR. The sample gives 270,000 or so clones, about nine tenths of which show up once; 1.5% to 2% is in the top ten. Study conclusions and caveats: Among donors in an Asian-associated ancestry cluster, a later analysis reportedly found fewer N-insertions than the roughly 650-donor mean. Despite most TCR sequences being rare, some public TCRs occurred in many donors. It was fewer than 200 TCR beta chains that were listed as cytomegalovirus-associated. Later work found most CMV-associated TCR beta chains apparently HLA-restricted.

Note on this clone: Antigen: not known.

CDR1 and CDR2 (germline): LNHDA, SQIVND (reference sequence). The CDR3 has 15 residues. V lost 2 bases to trimming and J lost 7 bases; unmatched junction nucleotides: 7. This receptor was taken from a girl aged 2-9 years in good health and CMV-seronegative. The sequencing input was PBMCs. The gene calls are TRBV19 and TRBJ2-7; 11 bases are a match to TRBD1. CDR3 protein: CASSISGQGAREQYF. CDR3 in DNA: TGTGCCAGTAGTATATCTGGACAGGGGGCGAGGGAGCAGTACTTC.